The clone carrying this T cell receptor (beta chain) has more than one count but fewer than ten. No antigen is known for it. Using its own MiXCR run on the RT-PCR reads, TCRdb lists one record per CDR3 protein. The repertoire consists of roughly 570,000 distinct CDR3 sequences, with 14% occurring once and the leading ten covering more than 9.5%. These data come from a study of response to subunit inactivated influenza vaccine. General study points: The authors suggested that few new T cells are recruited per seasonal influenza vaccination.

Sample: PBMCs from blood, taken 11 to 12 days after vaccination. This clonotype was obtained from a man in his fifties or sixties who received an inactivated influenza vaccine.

The DNA of the CDR3 is TGTGCCAGCAGTTTTGGGTCTGGCGCTAGCGGGCAATCCTACGAGCAGTACTTC. Protein product: CASSFGSGASGQSYEQYF. This chain joins TRBV27 and TRBJ2-7, with TRBD2 matching 8 bases. The CDR3 has 18 amino acids. The germline CDR1 and CDR2 sequences are MNHEY and SMNVEV (reference sequence). With 3 bases clipped from V and 1 base from J, the junction kept 14 bases outside the gene matches.